This T cell receptor (beta chain) was obtained from a study of blood T cell repertoires in COVID-19. In the study overall: The cDNA or gDNA used as material had been derived from T cells, B-cell-depleted T cells, or PBMCs.

Authors' methods: Estimation of nucleated cell counts was performed using reference gene primer amplification. Some clones are missing from TCRdb's copy, which holds only in-frame ones; the method was immunoSEQ multiplex PCR. V, J and clone size are taken as reported in that table, and D and trimming were inferred from the DNA itself. The sample contains under 300,000 clones, approximately 85% of which appear only once. This clone was counted a single time. Germline lookup yields CDR1 LGHDT and CDR2 YNNKEL (reference sequence). The CDR3 is made up of 12 amino acids. With 4 bases removed from V and 8 bases from J, the gap between germline ends came to 11 bases.

This chain joins TRBV3-1 (or the pseudogene TRBV3-2) and TRBJ1-2; D not resolved. Sequencing was done on a sample of peripheral blood. This clonotype was sampled from a woman in her seventies with acute or convalescent COVID-19. In DNA, the CDR3 is TGTGCCAGCAGCCCTGGAGGGCACGGCTACACCTTC. Residues: CASSPGGHGYTF.